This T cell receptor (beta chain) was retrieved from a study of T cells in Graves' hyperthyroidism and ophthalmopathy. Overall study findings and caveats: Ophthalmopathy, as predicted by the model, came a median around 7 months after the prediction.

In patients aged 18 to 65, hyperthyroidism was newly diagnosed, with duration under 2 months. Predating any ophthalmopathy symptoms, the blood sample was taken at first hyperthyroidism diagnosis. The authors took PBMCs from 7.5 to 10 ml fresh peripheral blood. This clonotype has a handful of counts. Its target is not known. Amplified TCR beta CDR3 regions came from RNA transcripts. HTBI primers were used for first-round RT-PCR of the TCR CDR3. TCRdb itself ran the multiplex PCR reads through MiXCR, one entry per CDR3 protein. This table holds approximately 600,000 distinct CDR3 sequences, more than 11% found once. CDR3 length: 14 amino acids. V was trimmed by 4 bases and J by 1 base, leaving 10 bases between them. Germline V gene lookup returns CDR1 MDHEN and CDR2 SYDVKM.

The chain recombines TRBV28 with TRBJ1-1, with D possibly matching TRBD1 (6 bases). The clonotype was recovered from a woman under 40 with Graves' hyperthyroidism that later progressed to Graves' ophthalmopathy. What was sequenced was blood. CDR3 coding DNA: TGTGCCAGCAGTTCTAAGGACAGGAACACTGAAGCTTTCTTT. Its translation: CASSSKDRNTEAFF.